This TCR beta chain stems from a study of identical twins (dated by TCRdb to 2016 to 2017). In the study overall: To test whether fetal clonotypes persist, the study used deep sequencing on TCR alpha and beta repertoires from monozygotic twins, unrelated adults of various ages, and cord blood. To rule out contamination, replicate twin experiments were performed at different times with different library preparation protocols.

CDR1 and CDR2 (SGHTA, FQGNSA) derive from the germline V gene. The V and J ends are trimmed by 5 bases and 10 bases, leaving 18 bases between them. There are 14 amino acids in the CDR3, from cysteine to phenylalanine inclusive. Solely the CDR3 DNA is kept, with 42 bases framed from the first base. Findings and caveats that apply to the study as a whole: In monozygotic twins, recombination models systematically underestimated out-of-frame TCR alpha sharing, but the models matched the sharing seen between unrelated individuals. Conclusions relied on cross-sectional statistical analysis, since the same donors could not be followed over many years. A weaker excess of twin sharing was found in beta out-of-frame sequences because the signal-to-noise ratio was lowered by fewer shared sequences. Fewer insertions were carried by abundant cord blood beta clonotypes, a similar but weaker trend appeared in young adult naive repertoires, and no such trend appeared in memory repertoires. Zero-insertion analyses could be partly confounded by invariant T cells such as MAIT and iNKT, although diverse VJ usage argued against such confounding for most clonotypes. Compared with coincidental sharing between unrelated individuals, an excess of low generation-probability sequences was observed among out-of-frame TCR alpha sequences shared between twins.

Only healthy Caucasian donors were included. Three pairs of female monozygotic twins, all aged roughly 18 to 30 years, made up the twin cohort. Peripheral blood mononuclear cells were the source from which RNA for the TCR libraries was isolated. This clonotype was counted between two and nine times. Its antigen remains undetermined. Qualities for individual bases were not recorded, and no much larger clone is one base off. Library preparation used 5' RACE. Sequencing used an Illumina HiSeq 2000. A universal primer binding site was added through template switching, and the final cDNA carried a unique molecular identifier so that TCR cDNA molecules could be counted accurately. Specific primers in the conserved constant-segment region were used to synthesize first-strand cDNA for the TCR alpha and beta chains. To control for contamination, every cDNA library carried two barcodes: a SMART-Mk sample barcode plus Illumina barcodes. TruSeq adapter sequences along with Illumina sample barcodes were introduced in two successive PCR steps. The Illumina HiSeq platform was used with custom primers to sequence TCR alpha and beta cDNA libraries. Per the source publication's procedure: MiGEC processed the raw reads to extract unique molecular identifiers, while MiXCR was used to determine the CDR3 positions. Recombination models were inferred per individual with the repgenHMM and IGoR tools using an EM algorithm. The tcR package in R was used for shared clonotype analysis, with sharing normalized by the product of cloneset sizes. To study raw recombination free of thymic and clonal selection effects, out-of-frame nonproductive sequences were analyzed. In-frame beta chains were kept once TCRdb had trimmed the public reads at Q25 with fastp and called clones with MiXCR. Duplicate CDR3 protein sequences are folded into a single record with the most common DNA and genes. None of the V and J calls come from the authors' own analysis; TCRdb made them. Within this sample are a few hundred thousand distinct CDR3 sequences, with approximately 9.6% of them counted one time only. 2.5% to 3% of the sample rests with the top ten.

In addition, the sample was reused for a study of yellow fever vaccine responses in identical twins. As described in the second report: According to the authors, in identical twins the way T cells responded to vaccination appeared partly convergent and partly personalized. Focusing on identical twins, the study followed the T cell clones that responded to the vaccine, and did so with precision.

Material: PBMCs. The V and J genes are TRBV7-2 and TRBJ1-5; too little of a D gene remains to name it. This sequence originates from a woman in her late teens or twenties in good health. The CDR3 region has the sequence CASSPRTGINPQHF. The DNA sequence is given as TGTGCCAGCAGCCCCAGGACCGGGATCAACCCCCAGCATTTT.